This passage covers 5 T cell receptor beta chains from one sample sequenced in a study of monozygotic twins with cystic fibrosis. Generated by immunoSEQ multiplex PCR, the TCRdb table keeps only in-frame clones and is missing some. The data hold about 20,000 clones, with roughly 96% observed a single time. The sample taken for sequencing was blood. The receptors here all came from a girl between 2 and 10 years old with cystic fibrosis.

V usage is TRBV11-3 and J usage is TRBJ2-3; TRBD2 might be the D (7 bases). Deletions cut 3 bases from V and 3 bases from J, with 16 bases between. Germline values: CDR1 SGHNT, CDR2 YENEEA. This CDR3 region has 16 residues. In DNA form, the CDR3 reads TGTGCCAGCAGCTTTTTTGGGGGGGGCCTGACAGATACGCAGTATTTT. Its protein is CASSFFGGGLTDTQYF.

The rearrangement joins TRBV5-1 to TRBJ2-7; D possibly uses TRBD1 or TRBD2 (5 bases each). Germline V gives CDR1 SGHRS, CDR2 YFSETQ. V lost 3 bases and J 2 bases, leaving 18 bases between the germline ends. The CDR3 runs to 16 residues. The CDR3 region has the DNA TGCGCCAGCAGCTGGGGTCCTGGGACGAACGCCTACGAGCAGTACTTC. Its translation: CASSWGPGTNAYEQYF. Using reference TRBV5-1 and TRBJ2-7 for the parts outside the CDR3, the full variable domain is KAGVTQTPRYLIKTRGQQVTLSCSPISGHRSVSWYQQTPGQGLQFLFEYFSETQRNKGNFPGRFSGRQFSNSRSEMNVSTLELGDSALYLCASSWGPGTNAYEQYFGPGTRLTVT.

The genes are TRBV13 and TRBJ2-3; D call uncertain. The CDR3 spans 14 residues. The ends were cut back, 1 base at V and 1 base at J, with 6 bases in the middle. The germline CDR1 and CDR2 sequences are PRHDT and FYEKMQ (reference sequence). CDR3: CASSLALRTDTQYF. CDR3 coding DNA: TGTGCCAGCAGCTTAGCGCTGCGCACAGATACGCAGTATTTT.

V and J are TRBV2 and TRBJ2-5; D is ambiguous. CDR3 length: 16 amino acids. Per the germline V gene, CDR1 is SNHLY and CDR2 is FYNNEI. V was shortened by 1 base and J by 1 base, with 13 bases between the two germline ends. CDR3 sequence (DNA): TGTGCCAGCAGTGAAGGGGGTTATGGATTCCAAGAGACCCAGTACTTC. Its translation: CASSEGGYGFQETQYF. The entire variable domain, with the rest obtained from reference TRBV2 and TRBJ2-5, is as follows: EPEVTQTPSHQVTQMGQEVILRCVPISNHLYFYWYRQILGQKVEFLVSFYNNEISEKSEIFDDQFSVERPDGSNFTLKIRSTKLEDSAMYFCASSEGGYGFQETQYFGPGTRLLVL.

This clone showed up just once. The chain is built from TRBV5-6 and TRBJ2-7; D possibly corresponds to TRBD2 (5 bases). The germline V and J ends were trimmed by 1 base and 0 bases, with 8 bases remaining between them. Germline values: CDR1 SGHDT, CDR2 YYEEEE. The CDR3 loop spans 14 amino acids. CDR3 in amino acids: CASSLSGISYEQYF. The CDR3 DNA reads TGTGCCAGCAGCTTGTCCGGGATCTCCTACGAGCAGTACTTC. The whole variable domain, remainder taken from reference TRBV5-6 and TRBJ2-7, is DAGVTQSPTHLIKTRGQQVTLRCSPKSGHDTVSWYQQALGQGPQFIFQYYEEEERQRGNFPDRFSGHQFPNYSSELNVNALLLGDSALYLCASSLSGISYEQYFGPGTRLTVT.